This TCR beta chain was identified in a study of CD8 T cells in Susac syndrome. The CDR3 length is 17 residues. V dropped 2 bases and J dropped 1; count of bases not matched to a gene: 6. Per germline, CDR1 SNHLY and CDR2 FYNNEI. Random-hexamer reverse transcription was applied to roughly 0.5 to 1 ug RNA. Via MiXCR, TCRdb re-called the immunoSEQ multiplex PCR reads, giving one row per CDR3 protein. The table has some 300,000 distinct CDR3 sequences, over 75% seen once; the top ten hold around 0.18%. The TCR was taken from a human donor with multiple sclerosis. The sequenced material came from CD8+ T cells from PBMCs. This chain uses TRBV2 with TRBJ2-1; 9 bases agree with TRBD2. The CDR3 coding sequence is TGTGCCAGCAGTGAACTGCGGGAGGGTGTTTCCTACAATGAGCAGTTCTTC. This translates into CASSELREGVSYNEQFF.